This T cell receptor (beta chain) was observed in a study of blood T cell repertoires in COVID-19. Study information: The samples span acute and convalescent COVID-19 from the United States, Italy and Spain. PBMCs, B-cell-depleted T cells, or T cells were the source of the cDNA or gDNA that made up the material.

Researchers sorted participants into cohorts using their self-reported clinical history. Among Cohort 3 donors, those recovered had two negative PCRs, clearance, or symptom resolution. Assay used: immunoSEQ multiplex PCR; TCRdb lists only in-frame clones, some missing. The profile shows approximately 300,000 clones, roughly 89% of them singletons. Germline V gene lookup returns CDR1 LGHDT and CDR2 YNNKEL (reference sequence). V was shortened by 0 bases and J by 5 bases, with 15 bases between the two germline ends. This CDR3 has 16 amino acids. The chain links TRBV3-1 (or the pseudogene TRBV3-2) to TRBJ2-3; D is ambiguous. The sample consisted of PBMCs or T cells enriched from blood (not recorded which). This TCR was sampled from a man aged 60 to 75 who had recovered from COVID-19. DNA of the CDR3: TGTGCCAGCAGCCAAGAATGCCCGACCCCGGGAGATACGCAGTATTTT. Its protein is CASSQECPTPGDTQYF.